Listed below are T cell receptor beta chains from one sample, sequenced in a study of Graves' ophthalmopathy and Graves' hyperthyroidism. TCRdb fed the multiplex PCR reads into MiXCR, producing one record per CDR3 protein. This sample yields about 370,000 distinct CDR3 sequences, of which approximately 16% are seen a single time; roughly 1.4% belongs to the top ten. The sample comprised peripheral blood. Every receptor here comes from a woman between 18 and 30 years old with Graves' ophthalmopathy. CDR3s include the opening cysteine and the closing phenylalanine or tryptophan. A D gene is named only where the DNA matches it firmly. The size entry is marked missing in some rows and otherwise reads once, few, many or a size class.

abundance: .; v_gene: TRBV6-1; j_gene: TRBJ2-2; d_gene: .; CDR3aa: CASSVADTGELFF; CDR3nt: TGTGCCAGCAGTGTGGCAGACACCGGGGAGCTGTTTTTT
abundance: .; v_gene: TRBV6-1; j_gene: TRBJ1-6; d_gene: .; CDR3aa: CARKGSRCSPLHF; CDR3nt: TGTGCCAGGAAGGGGTCTAGGTGTTCACCCCTCCACTTT
abundance: .; v_gene: TRBV27; j_gene: TRBJ2-5; d_gene: TRBD1; CDR3aa: CASKSFFRDRGETQYF; CDR3nt: TGTGCCAGCAAATCTTTCTTCCGGGACAGGGGGGAGACCCAGTACTTC
abundance: .; v_gene: TRBV6-2/TRBV6-3; j_gene: TRBJ2-2; d_gene: TRBD1; CDR3aa: CASSRLGQTTGELFF; CDR3nt: TGTGCCAGCAGTCGACTGGGACAGACGACCGGGGAGCTGTTTTTT
abundance: many; v_gene: TRBV28; j_gene: TRBJ1-1; d_gene: .; CDR3aa: CASTSGGHPNTEAFF; CDR3nt: TGTGCCAGCACCTCCGGTGGGCACCCGAACACTGAAGCTTTCTTT
abundance: many; v_gene: TRBV7-2; j_gene: TRBJ1-1; d_gene: TRBD1; CDR3aa: CASRADRGPSEAFF; CDR3nt: TGTGCCAGCAGGGCAGACAGGGGACCGTCGGAAGCTTTCTTT
abundance: many; v_gene: TRBV2; j_gene: TRBJ1-5; d_gene: TRBD1; CDR3aa: CASKGTGGKPQHF; CDR3nt: TGTGCCAGCAAGGGGACAGGGGGGAAGCCCCAGCATTTT
abundance: many; v_gene: TRBV19; j_gene: TRBJ1-1; d_gene: .; CDR3aa: CASSRGLQGRNTEAFF; CDR3nt: TGTGCCAGTAGTAGGGGATTGCAGGGGCGCAACACTGAAGCTTTCTTT
abundance: .; v_gene: TRBV6-2/TRBV6-3; j_gene: TRBJ2-5; d_gene: .; CDR3aa: CASSRDIKETQYF; CDR3nt: TGTGCCAGCAGTCGGGACATTAAAGAGACCCAGTACTTC
abundance: many; v_gene: TRBV20-1; j_gene: TRBJ2-7; d_gene: .; CDR3aa: CSAGRVYEQYF; CDR3nt: TGCAGTGCTGGCAGGGTCTACGAGCAGTACTTC
abundance: many; v_gene: TRBV6-2/TRBV6-3; j_gene: TRBJ2-5; d_gene: TRBD1; CDR3aa: CASKNRGNQETQYF; CDR3nt: TGTGCCAGCAAGAACAGGGGGAACCAAGAGACCCAGTACTTC
abundance: many; v_gene: TRBV5-1; j_gene: TRBJ2-2; d_gene: .; CDR3aa: CASSLGTGPVHTGELFF; CDR3nt: TGCGCCAGCAGCTTGGGGACGGGGCCGGTCCACACCGGGGAGCTGTTTTTT
abundance: many; v_gene: TRBV2; j_gene: TRBJ2-5; d_gene: .; CDR3aa: CASGAVEARETQYF; CDR3nt: TGTGCCAGCGGGGCAGTGGAGGCCCGGGAGACCCAGTACTTC
abundance: many; v_gene: TRBV29-1; j_gene: TRBJ2-7; d_gene: .; CDR3aa: CSVEAPQGDRYEQYF; CDR3nt: TGCAGCGTTGAAGCTCCACAGGGCGATCGCTACGAGCAGTACTTC
abundance: .; v_gene: TRBV3-1; j_gene: TRBJ1-6; d_gene: TRBD1; CDR3aa: CASSQTGANNSPLHF; CDR3nt: TGTGCCAGCAGCCAGACAGGGGCAAATAATTCACCCCTCCACTTT
abundance: few; v_gene: TRBV6-2/TRBV6-3; j_gene: TRBJ2-7; d_gene: .; CDR3aa: CASSLNGGAAYEQYF; CDR3nt: TGTGCCAGCAGTTTAAATGGCGGGGCAGCCTACGAGCAGTACTTC
abundance: many; v_gene: TRBV6-5; j_gene: TRBJ2-7; d_gene: TRBD1; CDR3aa: CASSSDRGSSYEQYF; CDR3nt: TGTGCCAGCAGCTCCGACAGGGGGAGCTCCTACGAGCAGTACTTC
abundance: many; v_gene: TRBV28; j_gene: TRBJ1-6; d_gene: .; CDR3aa: CASSPSGKFDNSPLHF; CDR3nt: TGTGCCAGCAGTCCTTCAGGCAAGTTCGATAATTCACCCCTCCACTTT
abundance: many; v_gene: TRBV6-2/TRBV6-3; j_gene: TRBJ2-7; d_gene: .; CDR3aa: CASSPVDYHEQYF; CDR3nt: TGTGCCAGCAGTCCGGTGGACTACCACGAGCAGTACTTC
abundance: .; v_gene: TRBV29-1; j_gene: TRBJ1-2; d_gene: TRBD1; CDR3aa: CSVSTGTNYGYTF; CDR3nt: TGCAGCGTTTCGACAGGGACTAACTATGGCTACACCTTC
abundance: many; v_gene: TRBV11-2; j_gene: TRBJ2-7; d_gene: .; CDR3aa: CASSPRQAEQYF; CDR3nt: TGTGCCAGCAGCCCGCGACAAGCCGAGCAGTACTTC
abundance: many; v_gene: TRBV30; j_gene: TRBJ1-1; d_gene: .; CDR3aa: CAWTRDDTEAFF; CDR3nt: TGTGCCTGGACCCGGGACGACACTGAAGCTTTCTTT
abundance: many; v_gene: TRBV4-2; j_gene: TRBJ1-1; d_gene: TRBD1; CDR3aa: CASSAGGAMNTEAFF; CDR3nt: TGTGCCAGCAGCGCAGGGGGCGCGATGAACACTGAAGCTTTCTTT
abundance: many; v_gene: TRBV6-5; j_gene: TRBJ1-2; d_gene: TRBD1; CDR3aa: CASRVPAGGAESGYTF; CDR3nt: TGTGCCAGCAGAGTACCTGCAGGGGGCGCAGAGAGTGGCTACACCTTC
abundance: few; v_gene: TRBV9; j_gene: TRBJ2-5; d_gene: .; CDR3aa: CASSVAPGGQETQYF; CDR3nt: TGTGCCAGCAGCGTAGCCCCCGGGGGACAAGAGACCCAGTACTTC
abundance: few; v_gene: TRBV24-1; j_gene: TRBJ2-5; d_gene: .; CDR3aa: CATSDLRAQGETQYF; CDR3nt: TGTGCCACCAGTGACCTCAGGGCCCAGGGGGAGACCCAGTACTTC
abundance: many; v_gene: TRBV5-1; j_gene: TRBJ1-1; d_gene: .; CDR3aa: CASSFQGKNTEAFF; CDR3nt: TGCGCCAGCAGCTTCCAGGGCAAGAACACTGAAGCTTTCTTT
abundance: many; v_gene: TRBV2; j_gene: TRBJ1-1; d_gene: .; CDR3aa: CASSEPGGGDEAFF; CDR3nt: TGTGCCAGCAGTGAACCGGGAGGAGGAGATGAAGCTTTCTTT
abundance: .; v_gene: TRBV18; j_gene: TRBJ1-2; d_gene: .; CDR3aa: CASRLGAAYGYTF; CDR3nt: TGTGCCAGCCGCCTAGGGGCAGCCTATGGCTACACCTTC
abundance: many; v_gene: TRBV19; j_gene: TRBJ2-7; d_gene: .; CDR3aa: CASRSPHEQYF; CDR3nt: TGTGCCAGTAGATCCCCCCACGAGCAGTACTTC
abundance: many; v_gene: TRBV7-2; j_gene: TRBJ2-5; d_gene: TRBD2; CDR3aa: CASSPGGRRETQYF; CDR3nt: TGTGCCAGCAGCCCGGGGGGGCGTAGAGAGACCCAGTACTTC
abundance: .; v_gene: TRBV24-1; j_gene: TRBJ1-1; d_gene: .; CDR3aa: CATSDSGGATAFF; CDR3nt: TGTGCCACCAGTGACTCCGGGGGAGCCACAGCTTTCTTT
abundance: many; v_gene: TRBV15; j_gene: TRBJ2-6; d_gene: .; CDR3aa: CATSRDHRVSGANVLTF; CDR3nt: TGTGCCACCAGCAGAGATCACAGGGTTTCAGGGGCCAACGTCCTGACTTTC